The present entry profiles one TCR beta chain with its context. Its specificity is unknown. TCRdb reanalysed the reads using MiXCR and keeps one entry per CDR3 protein. The sample shows approximately 72,000 distinct CDR3 sequences, about 60% of them seen only once. The data derive from a study of type 1 regulatory T cells. The overall study: T-allo10 is a Tr1-enriched, alloantigen-specific CD4 T cell product made in vitro.

The clonotype was recovered from a human donor in good health. The source material was cultured T cells, either the whole culture or a sorted T cell fraction (not recorded which). Subset here: Tr1-enriched cell product generated in vitro against host alloantigens.

The CDR3 nucleotides are TGTGCCAGCTCGAGGACGGGCTCGATATTTGGGGACGAGCAGTACTTC. Translated, it gives CASSRTGSIFGDEQYF. The chain recombines TRBV7-8 with TRBJ2-7; unclear D gene. Germline lookup yields CDR1 SGHVS and CDR2 FQNEAQ. Deletions cut 8 bases from V and 5 bases from J, with 25 bases between. The CDR3 runs 16 residues.